This T cell receptor beta chain comes out of a study of T cell responses to AZD1222 COVID-19 vaccine. Here immunoSEQ multiplex PCR was the method, and the copy in TCRdb shows in-frame clones only, minus some. Among roughly 200,000 clones listed, over 85% were seen once. As for this clone: Its antigen is still unknown.

Study-level results: CD4 TCRs linked to vaccination spanned spike, dominating at 160-218 and 743-854. Repertoire sampling happened only post peak T cell response. Elevations in Spike-specific TCR breadth and depth followed administration of two AZD1222 doses.

Looked up from germline, CDR1 is LNHNV and CDR2 is YYDKDF (reference sequence). Trimming left V 0 bases short and J 5 bases short, with 11 bases between. The CDR3 loop spans 14 amino acids. V and J are TRBV15 and TRBJ2-7; D remains unclear. The sequencing here drew on peripheral blood, taken 28 days after the second dose of the MenACWY control vaccine. The clonotype comes from an adult who received the MenACWY meningococcal vaccine as a control. CDR3 bases: TGTGCCACCAGCAGAGATCTAGTCATGGACGAGCAGTACTTC. Protein: CATSRDLVMDEQYF.